What follows are 26 T cell receptor beta chains derived from one specimen sequenced in a study of Graves' ophthalmopathy and Graves' hyperthyroidism. RNA transcripts were the template, and TCR beta CDR3 regions were amplified from them. RT-PCR was first run with HTBI primers, then multiplex PCR in a second round. From the multiplex PCR reads, TCRdb called clonotypes with MiXCR, one entry per CDR3 protein. The table shows hundreds of thousands of distinct CDR3 sequences, with over 20% occurring only once. Sequencing used peripheral blood. All receptors derive from a woman aged 18-35 years with stable Graves' hyperthyroidism. Some clones in this sample may be carry-over from other donors' samples.

This clonotype showed up many times. J is TRBJ2-5 and V is TRBV18; D call uncertain. Between the trimmed V and J ends, which lost 3 bases and 5 bases, there was a span of 10 bases. Germline loops: CDR1 KGHSH, CDR2 LQKENI. The CDR3 consists of 13 residues. The CDR3 here is CASSPPVLETQYF. CDR3 DNA sequence: TGTGCCAGCTCACCTCCCGTGCTTGAGACCCAGTACTTC.

This clonotype was seen ten or more times. A read error may account for a junction end that differs from germline. The gene calls are TRBV11-2 and TRBJ2-7; D not certain. From germline, CDR1 is SGHAT and CDR2 FQNNGV. The CDR3 length is 10 residues. The CDR3 DNA follows: TGTGCCAGCAGCTCCAACGAGCAGTACTTC. It yields the protein CASSSNEQYF. Drawing the rest from reference TRBV11-2 and TRBJ2-7, the complete variable domain is EAGVAQSPRYKIIEKRQSVAFWCNPISGHATLYWYQQILGQGPKLLIQFQNNGVVDDSQLPKDRFSAERLKGVDSTLKIQPAKLEDSAVYLCASSSNEQYFGPGTRLTVT.

This clonotype was observed at least ten times. This rearrangement joins TRBV30 to TRBJ1-1, with D unresolved. Germline V lookup: CDR1 GTSNPN, CDR2 SVGIG (reference sequence). Trimming left V 1 base short and J 1 base short, with 10 bases between. The CDR3 sequence is 14 residues long. Here the CDR3 DNA reads TGTGCCTGGAGTGGGGTGGCAGCGAACACTGAAGCTTTCTTT. Protein sequence: CAWSGVAANTEAFF.

For this clonotype: A much larger clone sits a single nucleotide away, making a read error possible. V gene TRBV12-3 or TRBV12-4 combines with J gene TRBJ1-6; 7 bases agree with TRBD1. This CDR3 has 15 residues. V gave up 2 bases and J gave up 8 bases; unmatched junction bases: 6. In nucleotides, the CDR3 is TGTGCCAGCAGTTTACAGGGGGTAAATTATTCACCCCTCCACTTT. This codes for CASSLQGVNYSPLHF.

The table lists this clonotype with a count of one. The chain recombines TRBV3-1 with TRBJ1-5; 10 bases are a match to TRBD1. The CDR3 sequence is 17 residues long. With 1 base clipped from V and 0 bases from J, the junction kept 3 bases outside the gene matches. Germline CDR1 is LGHDT and CDR2 is YNNKEL (reference sequence). For the CDR3, the DNA is TGTGCCAGCAGCCAAGGAGGGACAGGGGCTAGCAATCAGCCCCAGCATTTT. It is translated as CASSQGGTGASNQPQHF. The full variable domain, with the rest looked up from reference TRBV3-1 and TRBJ1-5, is DTAVSQTPKYLVTQMGNDKSIKCEQNLGHDTMYWYKQDSKKFLKIMFSYNNKELIINETVPNRFSPKSPDKAHLNLHINSLELGDSAVYFCASSQGGTGASNQPQHFGDGTRLSIL.

This clonotype was observed many times. The chain carries TRBV12-3 or TRBV12-4 and TRBJ2-7, with D perhaps TRBD2 (5 bases). V was clipped by 5 bases and J by 2 bases, with 19 bases between them. CDR3 size: 16 residues. The CDR3 is CASSSPQTRIPYEQYF. Written as DNA, the CDR3 is TGTGCCAGCAGTAGCCCCCAAACTAGGATCCCCTACGAGCAGTACTTC.

This clonotype was counted at least ten times. V and J are TRBV30 and TRBJ2-7; 9 bases fit TRBD1. V was pared by 0 bases and J by 2 bases, with 8 bases of the junction left unmatched. This CDR3 is built from 16 residues. Looked up from germline, CDR1 is GTSNPN and CDR2 is SVGIG (reference sequence). CDR3 nucleotides: TGTGCCTGGAGTGTACTCGGGACAGGGTCACCCTACGAGCAGTACTTC. Translated, it gives CAWSVLGTGSPYEQYF.

There are many counts of this clonotype. The rearrangement uses TRBV11-2 and TRBJ2-6; a possible D gene is TRBD2 (6 bases). This CDR3 is 19 amino acids long. CDR1 is SGHAT and CDR2 is FQNNGV in the germline V gene. V shed 0 bases and J shed 3 bases, with 18 bases lying between them. CDR3 sequence reads: CASSLEAGSHSGGANVLTF. The CDR3 region has the DNA TGTGCCAGCAGCTTAGAGGCGGGGTCCCACTCTGGTGGGGCCAACGTCCTGACTTTC.

Many counts were recorded for this clonotype. The chain is built from TRBV13 and TRBJ1-2, with D possibly TRBD1 on 5 matching bases. Germline V gives CDR1 PRHDT, CDR2 FYEKMQ (reference sequence). V was clipped by 4 bases and J by 1 base, with 13 bases between them. This CDR3 has 15 residues. CDR3 residues: CASSSDRAINYGYTF. DNA of the CDR3: TGTGCCAGCAGCTCCGACAGAGCCATTAACTATGGCTACACCTTC.

Ten or more counts support this clonotype. The chain links TRBV14 to TRBJ2-7; 10 bases map to TRBD1. CDR1 is SGHDN and CDR2 is FVKESK in the germline V gene. The CDR3 contains 14 residues. V lost 2 bases to trimming and J lost 5 bases; unmatched junction nucleotides: 3. CDR3 nucleotide sequence: TGTGCCAGCAGCCAAACCGGGACAGGGGACGAGCAGTACTTC. Translating it yields CASSQTGTGDEQYF.

The rearrangement joins TRBV24-1 to TRBJ2-7; the D gene is possibly TRBD2 (6 bases). The germline gives CDR1 KGHDR, CDR2 SFDVKD. Trimming stripped 4 bases from V and 2 bases from J, with 17 bases between. CDR3 length equals 16 residues. The DNA for the CDR3 is TGTGCCACCAGTGACTCTCCTCCCGGGGGACCCTACGAGCAGTACTTC. The encoded protein is CATSDSPPGGPYEQYF.

This clonotype was detected many times. The V call is TRBV6-4, the J call TRBJ2-2, with D perhaps TRBD1 (6 bases). This CDR3 region has 17 residues. The germline V gene encodes CDR1 MRHNA and CDR2 SNTAGT. Trimming removed 5 bases from V and 0 bases from J, with 16 bases in between. In DNA form, the CDR3 reads TGTGCCAGCAGTCCCCGCGGTACAGGGTCGAACACCGGGGAGCTGTTTTTT. Encoded protein: CASSPRGTGSNTGELFF.

Details on this clonotype: At one end the junction does not follow the germline gene, possibly because of a read error. J is TRBJ2-7 and V is TRBV6-5, with TRBD1 matching 7 bases. CDR1 and CDR2 (germline): MNHEY, SVGAGI. The CDR3 extends over 17 amino acids. The CDR3 protein is CASSYVPVTDRDYEQCF. As DNA, the CDR3 is TGCGCCAGCAGTTACGTCCCCGTTACCGACAGGGATTACGAGCAGTGCTTC.

This clonotype was counted many times. This rearrangement joins TRBV11-2 to TRBJ2-7; D possibly corresponds to TRBD2 (5 bases). This CDR3 has 13 residues. Germline V gene lookup returns CDR1 SGHAT and CDR2 FQNNGV. The ends were cut back, 6 bases at V and 5 bases at J, with 14 bases in the middle. CDR3 sequence: CASRDTGFDEQYF. In DNA, the CDR3 is TGTGCCAGCAGGGATACGGGGTTCGACGAGCAGTACTTC.

This clonotype showed up many times. This sequence joins TRBV6-5 and TRBJ1-2, with TRBD1 identical over 9 bases. Unmatched junction bases numbered 5, after V lost 2 bases and J lost 4 bases. The CDR3 has 15 residues. Germline V gene lookup returns CDR1 MNHEY and CDR2 SVGAGI. CDR3 nucleotide sequence: TGTGCCAGCAGTTACACCGGGACAGGGCCCTATGGCTACACCTTC. Its translation is CASSYTGTGPYGYTF.

This clonotype has ten or more counts. The gene calls are TRBV7-9 and TRBJ2-7, with 8 bases lining up with TRBD1. The CDR3 loop spans 14 amino acids. Unmatched junction bases numbered 7, after V lost 4 bases and J lost 5 bases. Looked up from germline, CDR1 is SEHNR and CDR2 is FQNEAQ (reference sequence). The CDR3 spells CASSSTGGVDEQYF. The CDR3 coding sequence is TGTGCCAGCAGCTCCACAGGGGGAGTAGACGAGCAGTACTTC.

This clonotype was seen many times. The chain combines TRBV6-5 with TRBJ1-2, with D possibly being TRBD1 (6 bases). This CDR3 spans 14 amino acids. The V gene lost 4 bases and the J gene lost 9 bases, with 18 bases spanning the gap. Germline V CDR1 and CDR2: MNHEY, SVGAGI. In DNA, the CDR3 is TGTGCCAGCAGTTCAAACAGGGACCTGGTACGCTACACCTTC. It encodes CASSSNRDLVRYTF.

This clonotype appeared many times. This rearrangement joins TRBV20-1 to TRBJ2-2; no definite D call. The germline V gene encodes CDR1 DFQATT and CDR2 SNEGSKA (reference sequence). V dropped 1 base and J dropped 1 base, with 4 bases sitting between them. The CDR3 length is 13 residues. CDR3 sequence (DNA): TGCAGTGCTAGAGTTCGGAACACCGGGGAGCTGTTTTTT. Its protein is CSARVRNTGELFF.

This clonotype was seen a handful of times. The chain uses TRBV20-1 and TRBJ2-7; a possible D gene is TRBD1 (6 bases). The CDR3 is made up of 12 amino acids. Germline-derived CDR1 and CDR2 are DFQATT and SNEGSKA (reference sequence). Trimming removed 4 bases at V and 7 bases at J, with 14 bases between. The CDR3 DNA reads TGCAGTGCTATAGGACTGGGGGCGGAGCAGTACTTC. It specifies CSAIGLGAEQYF.

The chain recombines TRBV20-1 with TRBJ2-7, with D possibly TRBD2 on 6 matching bases. Trimming stripped 5 bases from V and 3 bases from J, with 14 bases between. Germline loops: CDR1 DFQATT, CDR2 SNEGSKA (reference sequence). The CDR3 loop spans 13 amino acids. The CDR3 coding sequence is TGCAGTGCTGGAGGGCTAACTCACTACGAGCAGTACTTC. This encodes CSAGGLTHYEQYF.

This clonotype appeared a few times. A much larger clone sits a single nucleotide away, making a read error possible. The V gene is TRBV27, the J gene TRBJ2-5, with unresolved D. This CDR3 has 15 amino acids. Trimming removed 6 bases from V and 5 bases from J, with 19 bases in between. CDR1 and CDR2 from the germline V gene are MNHEY and SMNVEV (reference sequence). The CDR3 sequence: CASRSHPSLGETQYF. The CDR3 region has the DNA TGTGCCAGCAGAAGCCATCCCAGTCTTGGGGAGACCCAGTACTTC.

In its sample, this clonotype was seen many times. The rearrangement joins TRBV2 to TRBJ1-2, with 9 positions matching TRBD1. This CDR3 is 16 amino acids long. V shed 0 bases and J 4 bases; nucleotides not matched to a gene: 6. Germline V CDR1 and CDR2: SNHLY, FYNNEI. The CDR3 nucleotides are TGTGCCAGCAGTGAAGCGGGACAGGGCATCTCCTATGGCTACACCTTC. Protein sequence: CASSEAGQGISYGYTF.

This clonotype was counted many times. V gene TRBV7-9 combines with J gene TRBJ1-5; D remains unclear. CDR3 length: 14 amino acids. Germline CDR1 reads SEHNR; CDR2 reads FQNEAQ (reference sequence). V was clipped by 0 bases and J by 0 bases, with 3 bases between them. CDR3 protein: CASSLAASNQPQHF. The DNA of the CDR3 is TGTGCCAGCAGCTTAGCGGCTAGCAATCAGCCCCAGCATTTT.

Regarding this clonotype: Because the CDR3 is missing its conserved closing phenylalanine or tryptophan, this is likely a read error. The DNA is left out, because the CDR3 cannot be placed on it with certainty; the CDR3 is given as TCRdb lists it. V gene TRBV7-2 combines with J gene TRBJ2-7; TRBD1, the table's D call, was not compared with the DNA. The CDR3 comprises 13 residues, both ends counted. Germline V lookup: CDR1 SGHTA, CDR2 FQGNSA. Here the CDR3 reads CASRSGQGSSEYY.

This clonotype was counted at least ten times. The chain uses TRBV18 and TRBJ1-1, with D unclear. This CDR3 is 12 amino acids long. Germline-derived CDR1 and CDR2 are KGHSH and LQKENI. V lost 3 bases to trimming and J lost 8 bases, with 10 bases between them. The CDR3 DNA reads as TGTGCCAGCTCACCCGGCCGGTCCGAAGCTTTCTTT. This sequence encodes CASSPGRSEAFF.

The V and J genes are TRBV12-3 or TRBV12-4 and TRBJ1-1; D gene unclear. V lost 7 bases, J lost 4 bases, and 13 bases lay in between. The CDR3 loop spans 13 amino acids. The CDR3 protein is CASNPGEGTEAFF. The CDR3 DNA follows: TGTGCCAGCAATCCCGGTGAGGGCACTGAAGCTTTCTTT.